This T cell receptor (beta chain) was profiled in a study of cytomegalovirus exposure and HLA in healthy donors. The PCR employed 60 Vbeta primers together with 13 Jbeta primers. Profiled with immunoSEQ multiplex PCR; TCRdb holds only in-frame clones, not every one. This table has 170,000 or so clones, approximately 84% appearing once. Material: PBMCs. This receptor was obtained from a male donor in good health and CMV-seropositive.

CDR3 nucleotide sequence: TGTGCCAGCAGTGACCCCCCTGGGGGGGGCGATCAGCCCCAGCATTTT. It yields the protein CASSDPPGGGDQPQHF. The chain uses TRBV6-4 and TRBJ1-5, with a weak D call TRBD1 (6 bases). The CDR3 consists of 16 residues. Per germline, CDR1 MRHNA and CDR2 SNTAGT. Trimming cost V 2 bases and J 5 bases, with 16 bases left between them.